Listed here are 22 T cell receptor beta chains from one sample, sequenced in a study of T cells after yellow fever vaccination. MiXCR, applied by TCRdb to the 5' RACE reads, yields one record per CDR3 protein. This table holds fewer than 450,000 distinct CDR3 sequences, 8% to 9.5% found once. The sequencing used PBMCs, collected approximately 47 days after the first yellow fever vaccination. Receptor source: a young man who received the YFV17D yellow fever vaccine.

This chain links TRBV5-1 with TRBJ2-1, with TRBD2 matching 8 bases. The germline V gene has CDR1 SGHRS and CDR2 YFSETQ. Trimming cost V 1 base and J 3 bases; bases outside gene matches: 6. The CDR3 is made up of 16 amino acids. CDR3 sequence (DNA): TGCGCCAGCAGCTTGATGAGCGGGGGCAACTACAATGAGCAGTTCTTC. This encodes CASSLMSGGNYNEQFF.

This clonotype was recorded a few times. The J gene is TRBJ1-1, the V gene TRBV7-2; 10 nucleotides align to TRBD1. The CDR3 is 14 residues long. The V and J ends lost 5 bases and 3 bases, in that order; junction bases with no gene match: 3. Looked up from germline, CDR1 is SGHTA and CDR2 is FQGNSA. CDR3 sequence (DNA): TGTGCCAGCAGCCAGGGACAGGGGCACACTGAAGCTTTCTTT. Protein product: CASSQGQGHTEAFF.

This clonotype was observed many times. This chain joins TRBV6-1 and TRBJ2-2, with D possibly matching TRBD1 (6 bases). With 7 bases removed from V and 6 bases from J, the gap between germline ends came to 18 bases. The CDR3 runs 15 residues. Germline V lookup: CDR1 MNHNS, CDR2 SASEGT. The CDR3 DNA sequence: TGTGCCAGCACCAACTCCTACAGGGCCTCCGGGGAGCTGTTTTTT. As protein: CASTNSYRASGELFF.

The chain combines TRBV11-2 with TRBJ1-2; TRBD1 might be the D (6 bases). The CDR3 is 16 residues long. Trimming took 4 bases from V and 4 from J, leaving 19 bases between them. Germline CDR1 SGHAT, CDR2 FQNNGV. The CDR3 region is CASSSLRRGRGYGYTF. CDR3 DNA: TGTGCCAGCAGCTCCTTACGCAGGGGAAGGGGCTATGGCTACACCTTC.

Only a few counts were recorded for this clonotype. DNA of the CDR3: TGTGCCAGCATGGGGAGGGTTGGAGAGACCCAGTACTTC. Encoded protein: CASMGRVGETQYF. The gene calls are TRBV2 and TRBJ2-5; TRBD2 aligns across 7 bases. J was trimmed by 4 bases and V by 7 bases; bases with no gene match: 6. The germline V gene has CDR1 SNHLY and CDR2 FYNNEI. CDR3 length: 13 amino acids.

This clonotype was found a few times. The chain couples TRBV7-6 to TRBJ2-6; 7 nucleotides agree with TRBD2. J gave up 4 bases and V 2 bases, and 8 bases lay outside the gene matches. CDR1 is SGHVS and CDR2 is FNYEAQ in the germline V gene. The CDR3 is 17 amino acids. CDR3 coding DNA: TGTGCCAGCAGCTTAATGATCAGCGGGACCGGGGCCAACGTCCTGACTTTC. This encodes CASSLMISGTGANVLTF. Complete variable domain (other parts from reference TRBV7-6 and TRBJ2-6): GAGVSQSPRYKVTKRGQDVALRCDPISGHVSLYWYRQALGQGPEFLTYFNYEAQQDKSGLPNDRFSAERPEGSISTLTIQRTEQRDSAMYRCASSLMISGTGANVLTFGAGSRLTVL.

Only a few counts were recorded for this clonotype. The V call is TRBV7-9, the J call TRBJ2-3, with TRBD2 identical over 12 bases. Trimming removed 5 bases from V and 6 bases from J; junction bases left unmatched: 9. This CDR3 comprises 16 residues. Germline loops: CDR1 SEHNR, CDR2 FQNEAQ (reference sequence). DNA for the CDR3: TGTGCCAGCAGCCCGAAGACTAGCGGGGGTACCGATACGCAGTATTTT. It encodes CASSPKTSGGTDTQYF. The full variable domain, its missing parts supplied by reference TRBV7-9 and TRBJ2-3, is DTGVSQNPRHKITKRGQNVTFRCDPISEHNRLYWYRQTLGQGPEFLTYFQNEAQLEKSRLLSDRFSAERPKGSFSTLEIQRTEQGDSAMYLCASSPKTSGGTDTQYFGPGTRLTVL.

This clonotype was found many times. The V gene is TRBV21-1, the J gene TRBJ2-3; TRBD2 is the table's D call and was not checked against the DNA. TRBV21-1 is tagged as a pseudogene. The CDR3 totals 18 residues. CDR3 amino acids: CASSPYQGLAGGIDTQYF. CDR3 coding DNA: TGTGCCAGCAGCCCATATCAGGGACTAGCGGGGGGAATCGATACGCAGTATTTT.

The V and J genes are TRBV5-1 and TRBJ2-1; 8 positions match TRBD2. Trimming removed 6 bases from V and 7 bases from J; junction bases left unmatched: 18. Looked up from germline, CDR1 is SGHRS and CDR2 is YFSETQ. The CDR3 covers 17 residues. The CDR3 sequence: CASTTEGLAKYGNEQFF. For the CDR3, the DNA is TGCGCCAGCACGACCGAAGGACTAGCTAAGTATGGGAATGAGCAGTTCTTC.

There are many counts of this clonotype. The gene calls are TRBV5-1 and TRBJ2-3, with TRBD1 matching over 9 bases. The CDR3 runs to 14 residues. V trimming: 4 bases; J trimming: 6 bases; junction bases outside the gene matches: 6. Germline V gives CDR1 SGHRS, CDR2 YFSETQ. The CDR3, as DNA: TGCGCCAGCAGCCCGGGACAGGGCGGGGATACGCAGTATTTT. Residues: CASSPGQGGDTQYF.

This clonotype was detected ten times or more. This rearrangement joins TRBV5-6 to TRBJ2-1; 10 bases fit TRBD1. CDR1 is SGHDT, CDR2 YYEEEE, per germline. This CDR3 is built from 16 residues. V shed 5 bases and J 8 bases; nucleotides not matched to a gene: 13. The CDR3 region is CASSFKPGQGRYEQFF. The CDR3 nucleotides are TGTGCCAGCAGTTTCAAGCCGGGACAGGGGAGGTATGAGCAGTTCTTC.

The chain joins TRBV13 to TRBJ2-3, with D maybe TRBD2 (6 bases). CDR1 is PRHDT, CDR2 FYEKMQ, per germline (reference sequence). Trimming shortened V by 5 bases and J by 1 base, and 16 bases separated the two germline ends. The CDR3 runs to 16 residues. Written as DNA, the CDR3 is TGTGCCAGCAGCCACCTAGGGCGGGAAGGCACAGATACGCAGTATTTT. Translated, it gives CASSHLGREGTDTQYF.

CDR3: CASSYSGLVKETQYF. In DNA form, the CDR3 reads TGTGCCAGCAGTTACTCGGGACTGGTGAAAGAGACCCAGTACTTC. The V and J genes are TRBV6-5 and TRBJ2-5; possibly TRBD2 for D (6 bases). Germline V CDR1 and CDR2: MNHEY, SVGAGI. This CDR3 is built from 15 residues. Trimming took off 0 bases at V and 3 bases at J, with 11 bases between the two ends.

This clonotype was seen repeatedly, ten times or more. CDR3: CSVTDFSGDEQFF. CDR3 DNA sequence: TGCAGCGTGACCGACTTTTCGGGGGATGAGCAGTTCTTC. The rearrangement joins TRBV29-1 to TRBJ2-1, with a weak D call TRBD2 (6 bases). The V gene's germline CDR1 is SQVTM and CDR2 ANQGSEA. The CDR3 is made up of 13 amino acids. V lost 6 bases and J lost 8, with 17 bases in between.

The table lists this clonotype with a few counts. The rearrangement links TRBV4-2 to TRBJ2-3, with unresolved D. This CDR3 is built from 12 residues. V was shortened by 0 bases and J by 3 bases, with 1 base between the two germline ends. CDR1 is LGHNA and CDR2 is YNFKEQ in the germline V gene. CDR3 sequence reads: CASSQETDTQYF. For the CDR3, the DNA is TGTGCCAGCAGCCAAGAGACAGATACGCAGTATTTT.

This clonotype was seen a handful of times. The chain employs TRBV9 and TRBJ2-7, with 9 positions matching TRBD1. Trimming at V came to 0 bases and at J to 3 bases, leaving 7 bases not matched to a gene. Looked up from germline, CDR1 is SGDLS and CDR2 is YYNGEE. This CDR3 region has 16 residues. Here the CDR3 reads CASSVDGTGLGYEQYF. CDR3 in DNA: TGTGCCAGCAGCGTAGATGGGACAGGGTTGGGCTACGAGCAGTACTTC.

This clonotype has a handful of counts. This chain links TRBV11-2 with TRBJ2-6; 7 bases agree with TRBD1. This CDR3 spans 16 amino acids. CDR1 and CDR2 (germline): SGHAT, FQNNGV. Trimming at V came to 8 bases and at J to 0 bases, leaving 7 bases not matched to a gene. The chain's CDR3 is CASSRTGRSGANVLTF. Written as DNA, the CDR3 is TGTGCCAGCTCCAGGACAGGACGCTCTGGGGCCAACGTCCTGACTTTC.

V and J are TRBV3-1 and TRBJ2-1; D is uncertain. Germline CDR1 is LGHDT and CDR2 is YNNKEL (reference sequence). Trimming stripped 0 bases from V and 0 bases from J, with 15 bases between. CDR3 length equals 18 residues. CDR3 loop: CASSQDGSSQSSYNEQFF. The CDR3 DNA follows: TGTGCCAGCAGCCAAGATGGTTCCAGCCAGAGCTCCTACAATGAGCAGTTCTTC.

This clonotype has a handful of counts. The rearrangement uses TRBV5-6 and TRBJ2-2; D remains unclear. CDR3 length equals 14 residues. Between the trimmed V and J ends, which lost 3 bases and 6 bases, there was a span of 12 bases. The germline gives CDR1 SGHDT, CDR2 YYEEEE. The CDR3 protein is CASSSRPGPGELFF. The CDR3 DNA is TGTGCCAGCAGCTCGAGGCCAGGACCCGGGGAGCTGTTTTTT.

The chain is built from TRBV7-2 and TRBJ2-1; TRBD2 aligns across 9 bases. Germline V gene sequence: CDR1 SGHTA, CDR2 FQGNSA. V was pared by 4 bases and J by 4 bases, with 8 bases of the junction left unmatched. The CDR3 covers 16 residues. CDR3 in amino acids: CASSSPAGGTYNEQFF. The CDR3 DNA reads as TGTGCCAGCAGCTCACCCGCGGGGGGGACTTACAATGAGCAGTTCTTC.

This clonotype was seen ten or more times. The chain recombines TRBV6-1 with TRBJ2-5, with D perhaps being TRBD1 or TRBD2 (5 bases each). V was clipped by 5 bases and J by 5 bases, with 15 bases between them. Germline CDR1 reads MNHNS; CDR2 reads SASEGT. This CDR3 is built from 14 residues. The CDR3 DNA reads as TGTGCCAGCAGTAAAAGCTCTCGGGGCGAGACCCAGTACTTC. This gives the protein CASSKSSRGETQYF.

The chain is built from TRBV6-1 and TRBJ1-2; the match to TRBD1 covers 9 bases. The V segment lost 8 bases and the J segment 8 bases; nucleotides outside the gene matches: 9. Per the germline V gene, CDR1 is MNHNS and CDR2 is SASEGT. There are 13 residues in the CDR3. In DNA form, the CDR3 reads TGTGCCAGCGCCAGGACAGGGGTCAGGGGCTACACCTTC. This translates into CASARTGVRGYTF.